The T cell receptor beta chain described here comes from a study of cytomegalovirus exposure and HLA in healthy donors. The V gene end was trimmed by 1 base and the J gene end by 6 bases; junction bases not matched to a gene: 15. Germline CDR1 LGHNA, CDR2 YSLEER. The CDR3 is 18 amino acids. Primers: 60 Vbeta forward and 13 Jbeta reverse. Produced via immunoSEQ multiplex PCR; TCRdb's table is partial and in-frame only. The table lists nearly 200,000 clones, 82% of them singletons, with 0.098% in the top ten. The specimen was PBMCs. The chain combines TRBV4-3 with TRBJ2-4; TRBD2 aligns across 7 bases. The clonotype was recovered from a boy younger than 10 in good health and CMV-seronegative. DNA of the CDR3: TGCGCCAGCAGCCAAGCCCCAAGCGCGGGGAGGGGAGGAAACATTCAGTACTTC. Its protein product is CASSQAPSAGRGGNIQYF.